A single sample gave rise to the 30 T cell receptor beta chains below, sequenced in a study of blood T cell repertoires in COVID-19. Sequenced by immunoSEQ multiplex PCR; TCRdb stores in-frame clones only, minus some. The repertoire has about 380,000 clones, more than 65% of them found once; the top ten carry about 1.2%. The sample taken for sequencing was peripheral blood. Receptor source: a human donor with acute or convalescent COVID-19. The donor label of this sample is uncertain.

The J gene is TRBJ1-1, the V gene TRBV18; 10 nucleotides line up with TRBD1. The CDR3 is made up of 14 amino acids. Germline values: CDR1 KGHSH, CDR2 LQKENI. The V gene end was trimmed by 5 bases and the J gene end by 4 bases; junction bases not matched to a gene: 4. The chain's CDR3 is CASSYRTGGTEAFF. The CDR3 DNA reads TGTGCCAGCTCATACCGGACAGGGGGCACTGAAGCTTTCTTT.

This sequence joins TRBV18 and TRBJ1-1; perhaps TRBD1 as D (5 bases). This CDR3 comprises 12 residues. The V gene lost 8 bases and the J gene lost 7 bases, with 14 bases spanning the gap. CDR1 is KGHSH and CDR2 is LQKENI in the germline V gene. CDR3 loop: CASASRQLEAFF. CDR3 DNA: TGTGCCAGCGCCTCCCGACAGCTTGAAGCTTTCTTT.

The V call is TRBV7-2, the J call TRBJ2-7, with 10 nucleotides matching TRBD2. V shed 5 bases, J shed 2 bases, and the junction held 6 bases outside the gene matches. The V gene's germline CDR1 is SGHTA and CDR2 FQGNSA. This CDR3 contains 15 residues. CDR3 DNA: TGTGCCAGCAGCCAGCGGCTAGCGGGGGCCTACGAGCAGTACTTC. Its translation is CASSQRLAGAYEQYF. Combining the CDR3 with reference TRBV7-2 and TRBJ2-7 gives the whole variable domain GAGVSQSPSNKVTEKGKDVELRCDPISGHTALYWYRQSLGQGLEFLIYFQGNSAPDKSGLPSDRFSAERTGGSVSTLTIQRTQQEDSAVYLCASSQRLAGAYEQYFGPGTRLTVT.

This clone is a singleton in its sample. CDR3 sequence (DNA): TGCGCCAGCAGCCCGACAGTAATGTATGGCTACACCTTC. It translates to CASSPTVMYGYTF. The chain joins TRBV4-1 to TRBJ1-2, with D possibly TRBD1 on 5 matching bases. The CDR3 spans 13 residues. CDR1 and CDR2 (germline): MGHRA, YSYEKL. The V and J ends lost 4 bases and 5 bases respectively, with 11 bases between them.

The table lists this clone with a few counts. In nucleotides, the CDR3 is TGTGCCAGCAGTTACGACAGGCCAAATAATTCACCCCTCCACTTT. Its translation: CASSYDRPNNSPLHF. The rearrangement links TRBV6-5 to TRBJ1-6; D is perhaps TRBD1 (6 bases). V was trimmed by 2 bases and J by 5 bases, leaving 10 bases between them. The CDR3 is 15 residues long. Germline V lookup: CDR1 MNHEY, CDR2 SVGAGI.

The J gene is TRBJ2-3, the V gene TRBV6-5, with TRBD2 as a possible D gene (5 bases). The germline V gene has CDR1 MNHEY and CDR2 SVGAGI. This CDR3 is built from 14 residues. Trimming shortened V by 7 bases and J by 0 bases, and 11 bases separated the two germline ends. This CDR3 reads CASKGDTSTDTQYF. The DNA of the CDR3 is TGTGCCAGCAAGGGAGACACTAGCACAGATACGCAGTATTTT.

This clone was detected only a few times. The sample has other DNA sequences that encode this CDR3 too. CDR3 loop: CASSLETGRYEQYF. The CDR3, as DNA: TGCGCCAGCAGCTTGGAGACAGGGAGGTACGAGCAGTACTTC. The chain is built from TRBV5-1 and TRBJ2-7; maybe TRBD1 (7 bases). The ends were cut back, 0 bases at V and 4 bases at J, with 11 bases in the middle. CDR1 and CDR2 from the germline V gene are SGHRS and YFSETQ. The CDR3 runs to 14 residues.

The J gene is TRBJ2-3, the V gene TRBV5-1, with 10 bases matching TRBD2. The J segment lost 3 bases and the V segment lost 7 bases, leaving 11 bases of the junction unmatched. Germline V CDR1 and CDR2: SGHRS, YFSETQ. There are 16 residues in the CDR3. DNA for the CDR3: TGCGCCAGCCGGGCGTTAGCGGGGGGACGGACAGATACGCAGTATTTT. This gives the protein CASRALAGGRTDTQYF. The full variable domain, in which reference TRBV5-1 and TRBJ2-3 provide the parts outside the CDR3, is KAGVTQTPRYLIKTRGQQVTLSCSPISGHRSVSWYQQTPGQGLQFLFEYFSETQRNKGNFPGRFSGRQFSNSRSEMNVSTLELGDSALYLCASRALAGGRTDTQYFGPGTRLTVL.

The V gene is TRBV19, the J gene TRBJ1-1; 10 bases match TRBD1. V gave up 6 bases and J gave up 1 base; unmatched junction bases: 17. The CDR3 loop spans 19 amino acids. Germline V gives CDR1 LNHDA, CDR2 SQIVND (reference sequence). CDR3 bases: TGTGCCAGTAGGACGAAGACAGGGGGCCTCGATAGACCGAACACTGAAGCTTTCTTT. Translation gives CASRTKTGGLDRPNTEAFF.

The sample holds one count of this clone. The V and J genes are TRBV27 and TRBJ2-2; 11 bases line up with TRBD1. There are 14 residues in the CDR3. Germline V gene lookup returns CDR1 MNHEY and CDR2 SMNVEV (reference sequence). J gave up 7 bases and V 5 bases, and 3 bases lay outside the gene matches. The CDR3 nucleotides read TGTGCCAGCAGTGGGGGGACAGGGGGCGGGGAGCTGTTTTTT. Translating it yields CASSGGTGGGELFF.

The rearrangement uses TRBV7-9 and TRBJ1-2; tentative D call: TRBD1 (6 bases). Germline values: CDR1 SEHNR, CDR2 FQNEAQ (reference sequence). The CDR3 has 13 amino acids. Trimming stripped 1 base from V and 6 bases from J, with 9 bases between. For the CDR3, the DNA is TGTGCCAGCAGCTTAGGGCAGGGGAATGGCTACACCTTC. Protein sequence: CASSLGQGNGYTF.

This chain joins TRBV4-1 and TRBJ1-1; D unclear. The CDR3 has 12 residues. Germline V gene sequence: CDR1 MGHRA, CDR2 YSYEKL. V lost 1 base and J lost 4, with 4 bases in between. The CDR3 spells CASSQGATEAFF. The CDR3 DNA reads as TGCGCCAGCAGCCAAGGGGCCACTGAAGCTTTCTTT.

The chain couples TRBV19 to TRBJ1-1, with 9 positions matching TRBD1. In germline, CDR1 is LNHDA, CDR2 SQIVND (reference sequence). J was trimmed by 5 bases and V by 3 bases; bases with no gene match: 4. The CDR3 consists of 14 residues. CDR3 residues: CASSITGQGTEAFF. The CDR3, as DNA: TGTGCCAGTAGTATTACAGGACAGGGGACTGAAGCTTTCTTT.

J is TRBJ1-1 and V is TRBV10-3; TRBD1 matches 7 bases. The CDR3 spans 15 residues. J lost 1 base, V lost 6 bases, and 8 bases had no gene match. Per the germline V gene, CDR1 is ENHRY and CDR2 is SYGVKD. CDR3 in DNA: TGTGCCATCAGGGCGACAGGGACTGGGAACACTGAAGCTTTCTTT. It encodes CAIRATGTGNTEAFF.

The rearrangement uses TRBV6-5 and TRBJ1-3; possibly TRBD1 for D (6 bases). V was shortened by 7 bases and J by 8 bases, with 18 bases between the two germline ends. The CDR3 is 14 residues long. Germline V lookup: CDR1 MNHEY, CDR2 SVGAGI. DNA for the CDR3: TGTGCCAGCAACGTACAGGGTGCGGTGGACACCATATATTTT. Its protein is CASNVQGAVDTIYF.

The V gene is TRBV12-3 or TRBV12-4, the J gene TRBJ1-2, with TRBD1 matching over 7 bases. The trim removed 4 bases at V and 8 bases at J, leaving 7 bases unmatched. The CDR3 totals 13 residues. CDR3 in amino acids: CASSSRQGQGYTF. The CDR3 coding sequence is TGTGCCAGCAGTTCACGACAGGGACAAGGCTACACCTTC.

The chain is built from TRBV19 and TRBJ2-1; TRBD2 aligns across 9 bases. The germline CDR1 and CDR2 sequences are LNHDA and SQIVND (reference sequence). Trimming took 5 bases from V and 7 from J; bases not matched to a gene: 6. CDR3 size: 14 residues. The CDR3 loop is CASSEAGGQNEQFF. Here the CDR3 DNA reads TGTGCCAGTAGTGAGGCGGGGGGGCAGAATGAGCAGTTCTTC.

This clone came up a few times. V gene TRBV9 combines with J gene TRBJ2-1, with a tentative D call TRBD2 (6 bases). Trimming pared 4 bases from V and 0 bases from J, leaving 17 bases between. CDR3 length: 17 amino acids. Germline assignment: CDR1 SGDLS and CDR2 YYNGEE. CDR3 in DNA: TGTGCCAGCAGCACCCGCGGGACGGCGAGCTCCTACAATGAGCAGTTCTTC. It encodes CASSTRGTASSYNEQFF.

This chain joins TRBV19 and TRBJ2-7; the match to TRBD1 covers 8 bases. The J segment lost 1 base and the V segment lost 4 bases, leaving 3 bases of the junction unmatched. This CDR3 comprises 14 residues. Germline V lookup: CDR1 LNHDA, CDR2 SQIVND (reference sequence). CDR3: CASSNRDRSYEQYF. In DNA form, the CDR3 reads TGTGCCAGTAGTAACCGGGACAGGTCCTACGAGCAGTACTTC.

J is TRBJ2-1 and V is TRBV6-1; D call uncertain. The CDR3 spans 12 residues. Germline V gives CDR1 MNHNS, CDR2 SASEGT. V lost 1 base and J lost 10, with 8 bases in between. CDR3 loop: CASSEGVGEQFF. Written as DNA, the CDR3 is TGTGCCAGCAGTGAAGGGGTGGGCGAGCAGTTCTTC.

The rearrangement joins TRBV19 to TRBJ2-7; 10 bases map to TRBD1. Trimming removed 5 bases from V and 5 bases from J; junction bases left unmatched: 3. The CDR3 has 13 amino acids. The germline V gene has CDR1 LNHDA and CDR2 SQIVND (reference sequence). CDR3 DNA sequence: TGTGCCAGTAGTCGGGACAGGGGAGACGAGCAGTACTTC. It translates to CASSRDRGDEQYF.

The count of this clone is one. The gene calls are TRBV5-5 and TRBJ1-1, with D perhaps matching TRBD1 (5 bases). Trimming removed 4 bases at V and 3 bases at J, with 16 bases between. The CDR3 spans 15 residues. Germline CDR1 reads SGHKS; CDR2 reads YYEKEE (reference sequence). CDR3 coding DNA: TGTGCCAGCAGCCCGGTGGGGGGAATCGACACTGAAGCTTTCTTT. This translates into CASSPVGGIDTEAFF. Looking up the rest from reference TRBV5-5 and TRBJ1-1 gives the full variable domain: DAGVTQSPTHLIKTRGQQVTLRCSPISGHKSVSWYQQVLGQGPQFIFQYYEKEERGRGNFPDRFSARQFPNYSSELNVNALLLGDSALYLCASSPVGGIDTEAFFGQGTRLTVV.

This rearrangement joins TRBV28 to TRBJ2-7, with 7 bases matching TRBD1. The CDR3 has 16 amino acids. Germline loops: CDR1 MDHEN, CDR2 SYDVKM. Trimming removed 3 bases from V and 2 bases from J; junction bases left unmatched: 10. CDR3 sequence: CASSLGQSLLTYEQYF. The CDR3 nucleotides read TGTGCCAGCAGTTTGGGACAGTCCCTCCTTACCTACGAGCAGTACTTC.

The chain carries TRBV7-9 and TRBJ2-1; D is unclear. Deletions cut 5 bases from V and 3 bases from J, with 11 bases between. The germline gives CDR1 SEHNR, CDR2 FQNEAQ (reference sequence). This CDR3 is 14 amino acids long. CDR3 in amino acids: CASSPPPDYNEQFF. The CDR3 nucleotides are TGTGCCAGCAGCCCCCCCCCAGACTACAATGAGCAGTTCTTC.

V and J are TRBV27 and TRBJ1-6, with 7 nucleotides matching TRBD1. This CDR3 is built from 15 residues. CDR1 is MNHEY, CDR2 SMNVEV, per germline (reference sequence). The V and J ends lost 6 bases and 5 bases, in that order; junction bases with no gene match: 7. In DNA, the CDR3 is TGTGCCAGCAGACTACAGGGGCTTCATAATTCACCCCTCCACTTT. Protein product: CASRLQGLHNSPLHF.

The chain has TRBV11-2 and TRBJ2-3; TRBD1 agrees at 7 bases. Germline CDR1 and CDR2: SGHAT and FQNNGV. This CDR3 spans 17 amino acids. Trimming removed 5 bases from V and 0 bases from J; junction bases left unmatched: 11. The CDR3 DNA is TGTGCCAGCAGCCCCGGATATCTGACAGGGAGCACAGATACGCAGTATTTT. It encodes CASSPGYLTGSTDTQYF.

This clone was found a few times. This chain uses TRBV7-9 with TRBJ2-1; D possibly corresponds to TRBD1 (5 bases). The germline V and J ends were trimmed by 3 bases and 7 bases, with 19 bases remaining between them. Germline lookup yields CDR1 SEHNR and CDR2 FQNEAQ (reference sequence). There are 16 residues in the CDR3. CDR3 protein: CASSLETAGRRNEQFF. The CDR3, as DNA: TGTGCCAGCAGCTTGGAGACGGCAGGGCGAAGGAATGAGCAGTTCTTC. Complete variable domain (other parts from reference TRBV7-9 and TRBJ2-1): DTGVSQNPRHKITKRGQNVTFRCDPISEHNRLYWYRQTLGQGPEFLTYFQNEAQLEKSRLLSDRFSAERPKGSFSTLEIQRTEQGDSAMYLCASSLETAGRRNEQFFGPGTRLTVL.

The rearrangement uses TRBV7-8 and TRBJ1-2; D ambiguous. This CDR3 spans 15 amino acids. CDR1 SGHVS and CDR2 FQNEAQ come from the germline V gene. The germline V and J ends were trimmed by 1 base and 8 bases, with 17 bases remaining between them. CDR3 in DNA: TGTGCCAGCAGCTTAGTCGTTTCTGGGCCGGGGGGCTACACCTTC. Translation gives CASSLVVSGPGGYTF.

This clone was found once. The CDR3 sequence: CASSLEILTANEQFF. In nucleotides, the CDR3 is TGTGCCAGCAGCTTAGAAATCCTGACAGCCAATGAGCAGTTCTTC. The rearrangement uses TRBV7-8 and TRBJ2-1, with D tentatively TRBD1 (5 bases). Trimming left V 1 base short and J 6 bases short, with 13 bases between. Germline assignment: CDR1 SGHVS and CDR2 FQNEAQ. The CDR3 has 15 amino acids.

The sample holds a few counts of this clone. The DNA of the CDR3 is TGTGCCAGTAGTATAGCAGCGGGGGGGCCTAAGCTTCACAATGAGCAGTTCTTC. Protein: CASSIAAGGPKLHNEQFF. This chain joins TRBV19 and TRBJ2-1; TRBD2 matches 10 bases. CDR1 is LNHDA, CDR2 SQIVND, per germline (reference sequence). This CDR3 is built from 18 residues. The V and J ends lost 1 base and 5 bases, in that order; junction bases with no gene match: 11.